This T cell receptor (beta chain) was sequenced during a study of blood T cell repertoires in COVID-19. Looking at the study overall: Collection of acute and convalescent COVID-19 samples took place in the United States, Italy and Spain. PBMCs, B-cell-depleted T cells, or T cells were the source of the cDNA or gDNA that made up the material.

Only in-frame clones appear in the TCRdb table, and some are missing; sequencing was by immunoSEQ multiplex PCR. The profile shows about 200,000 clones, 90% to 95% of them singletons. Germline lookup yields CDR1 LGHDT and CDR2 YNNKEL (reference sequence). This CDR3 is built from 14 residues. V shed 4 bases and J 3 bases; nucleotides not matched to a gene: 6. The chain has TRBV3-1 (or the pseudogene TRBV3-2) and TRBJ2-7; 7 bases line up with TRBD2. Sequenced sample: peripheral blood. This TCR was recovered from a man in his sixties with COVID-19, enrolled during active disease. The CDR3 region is CASSLSGGGYEQYF. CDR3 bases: TGTGCCAGCAGCCTCTCGGGGGGAGGCTACGAGCAGTACTTC.